The rows below give T cell receptor beta chains drawn from one sample of a study of CD8+CD57+ T cells in acquired aplastic anemia. TCRdb passed the reads through MiXCR, listing each CDR3 protein once. The sample lists a few hundred thousand distinct CDR3 sequences; roughly 34% were seen once. Sample: sorted CD4+, CD8+, or CD8+CD57+ T cells (not recorded which) from PBMCs. These receptors were taken from a human donor with aplastic anemia. The CDR3 runs from the conserved cysteine through the conserved F or W. The order of the fields is clone size, D gene, V gene, J gene, CDR3 protein, CDR3 DNA. The D gene is left open where the match is weak. Where a row states a size, it is once, few, many or the class of an expanded clone; other rows omit it.

many	-	TRBV29-1	TRBJ1-1	CSAEITEAFF	TGCAGCGCCGAGATAACTGAAGCTTTCTTT
-	-	TRBV2	TRBJ1-1	CASSEEAEAFF	TGTGCCAGCAGTGAAGAGGCTGAAGCTTTCTTT
few	TRBD2	TRBV5-8	TRBJ2-5	CASRNGLAGGETQYF	TGTGCCAGCAGAAACGGACTAGCCGGTGGGGAGACCCAGTACTTC
many	-	TRBV20-1	TRBJ1-6	CSASQEDTLNSPLHF	TGCAGTGCTTCTCAGGAGGACACCCTAAATTCACCCCTCCACTTT
few	-	TRBV7-8	TRBJ2-3	CASSSRDDTDTQYF	TGTGCCAGCAGCTCCAGGGATGACACAGATACGCAGTATTTT
once	TRBD1	TRBV12-3/TRBV12-4	TRBJ1-6	CASSQMTGGADSPLHF	TGTGCCAGCAGCCAAATGACAGGGGGCGCGGATTCACCCCTCCACTTT
-	-	TRBV7-2	TRBJ1-1	CASSAVGVGTEAFF	TGTGCCAGCAGCGCAGTGGGGGTGGGCACTGAAGCTTTCTTT
few	-	TRBV6-1	TRBJ1-4	CASSPRLGTNEKLFF	TGTGCCAGCAGTCCGAGGTTGGGAACTAATGAAAAACTGTTTTTT
many	TRBD2	TRBV29-1	TRBJ2-2	CSGRLAANTGELFF	TGCAGCGGCCGACTAGCGGCGAACACCGGGGAGCTGTTTTTT
-	TRBD1	TRBV27	TRBJ2-7	CASSLGDRFREQYF	TGTGCCAGCAGTTTGGGGGACAGGTTTCGCGAGCAGTACTTC
-	TRBD2	TRBV7-2	TRBJ2-1	CASSLGRDSAGGQNEQFF	TGTGCCAGCAGCTTAGGGCGGGACTCAGCGGGGGGGCAAAATGAGCAGTTCTTC
many	-	TRBV19	TRBJ1-1	CASSIEGAHTEAFF	TGTGCCAGTAGTATTGAAGGGGCACACACTGAAGCTTTCTTT
-	-	TRBV24-1	TRBJ2-5	CATSDGAYIGETQYF	TGTGCCACCAGTGATGGGGCCTACATAGGGGAGACCCAGTACTTC
many	-	TRBV4-2	TRBJ1-6	CASSQDQGDSPLHF	TGTGCCAGCAGCCAAGATCAGGGTGACTCACCCCTCCACTTT
-	-	TRBV30	TRBJ1-6	CARRGNSPLHF	TGTGCCCGTAGGGGTAATTCACCCCTCCACTTT
many	-	TRBV7-9	TRBJ1-5	CASSLGSGGNQPQHF	TGTGCCAGCAGCTTAGGGTCAGGGGGCAATCAGCCCCAGCATTTT
few	-	TRBV5-6	TRBJ1-1	CASSLAREGGTEAFF	TGTGCCAGCAGCTTGGCCAGGGAGGGTGGCACTGAAGCTTTCTTT